Within the sample, the clone carrying this TCR beta chain is medium-sized. The data were taken from a study of cytomegalovirus exposure and HLA in healthy donors. V was clipped by 2 bases and J by 1 base, with 9 bases between them. CDR1 is SGHKS and CDR2 is YYEKEE in the germline V gene (reference sequence). The CDR3 has 14 amino acids. Nominally healthy donors provided the samples, though records likely missed some immune exposures. 13 Jbeta primers and 60 Vbeta primers were used for the PCR. TCRdb's table, derived via immunoSEQ multiplex PCR, lists solely in-frame clones and lacks some. The sample yields tens of thousands of clones, around 77% seen once.

The chain carries TRBV5-5 and TRBJ1-1; no definite D call. This sequence was found in a man aged 55 to 70 in good health and CMV-seronegative. Material: PBMCs. CDR3 loop: CASSFSWQNTEAFF. The CDR3 DNA sequence: TGTGCCAGCAGCTTTTCATGGCAGAACACTGAAGCTTTCTTT.